This TCR beta chain was documented in a study of blood T cells in healthy people across ages (dated by TCRdb to the mid-2010s). About the full investigation: In model experiments, template switching captured about one uniquely barcoded TCR beta cDNA molecule for every two T cells. Using deep sequencing normalized with unique cDNA molecular identifiers, the study measured how TCR beta repertoire diversity changes with age. The donors were divided into four age groups: young (average around 16 years), middle-aged (roughly 40), aged (roughly 60) and long-lived (around 80). Using the same blood draw, the study looked at two additional independent replicas of 1 million unique cDNA reads for two donors, one aged 18 to 29 and the other aged 80 or older. Broader findings and caveats from the paper: Observed TCR beta diversity per million T cells fell roughly linearly with age, and a significant reduction was already apparent by age around 40. Estimates of total diversity from one million sequenced T cells were regarded as lower bounds and underestimates. Conclusive comparison of naive and antigen-experienced compartments was prevented by the profiling of bulk unsorted PBMCs. There was a strong correlation between observed TCR beta diversity and the percentage of naive T cells measured by flow cytometry. The long-lived group showed more naive CD4+ T cells, fewer expanded clones and increased TCR diversity than the aged group, suggesting age selection. Because donor CMV infection status was unknown, age-related changes in expanded clonotypes were potentially confounded.

The library was produced with 5' RACE. Sequencing used an Illumina HiSeq 2500. A second PCR of about 7 to 12 cycles was run with a J-beta primer mix and a sample-barcoded 5' primer. Each TCR beta cDNA molecule received a unique molecular identifier from a template-switch 5' adaptor carrying 12 random nucleotides. At least 2.5 million CDR3-containing paired-end reads were obtained from each sample. All of the RNA was converted into first-strand cDNA using the Mint cDNA synthesis kit, with a TRBC-specific oligonucleotide serving as the primer. All cDNA was treated with uracil-DNA glycosylase and then went through a first 18-cycle PCR with the universal primers M1SS and BC2_uni_R. Regarding the original processing steps: Each sample was normalized by randomly selecting 1 million high-quality reads, each carrying a distinct molecular identifier. Instead of being binned into consensus sequences, reads that shared molecular identifiers were thrown out. MiTCR, run with a Q25 quality threshold and the strictest error-elimination algorithm, handled CDR3 identification, clonotype clustering and error correction. Lower-bound total TCR beta diversity was estimated with a nonparametric unseen species model using Euler transformation. The public reads were reanalyzed by TCRdb: fastp trimming at Q25, MiXCR alignment, in-frame beta chains only. All rows with the same CDR3 protein become a single entry with the most common DNA and genes. TCRdb, not the original authors, processed these V and J calls. The sample table shows 800,000 to 950,000 distinct CDR3 sequences, and about 28% are seen once. 10% of the sample is taken by the ten largest.

The roughly 39 donors, aged about 6 to 95 years, were systemically healthy Caucasian individuals from Russia. Ten milliliters of peripheral blood were drawn from each donor into EDTA-treated Vacutainer tubes. Ficoll-Paque density-gradient centrifugation was used to isolate PBMCs, with at least 7 million obtained per sample. Trizol reagent was used to extract total RNA from the PBMCs, yielding at least 5.5 micrograms per sample. For every donor, an aliquot of PBMCs went through flow cytometry to measure the percentages of naive CD45RAhigh/CD27high T cells. About this clonotype itself: Its antigen target is currently unknown. Germline is not matched at one junction end, which may reflect a read error.

The CDR3 covers 13 residues, taking in both the cysteine and the phenylalanine. Just the 39-base CDR3 DNA is kept, in frame starting at base 1. The same specimen was also included in a second study, on T cells of mothers and their children. That second report states: Nine systemically healthy Caucasian individuals, comprising three mothers and their six children, were included as donors. cDNA synthesis consumed the entire amount of extracted RNA, loaded at about 1.5 ug RNA in each 15 ul reaction. In the second PCR, sample barcodes and 2-4 random nucleotides were introduced via the M1S primer. Each mother yielded over 9.5 million TCR beta CDR3 reads and each child 2.5 million to 3.5 million reads. Thymic selection shapes the output of TCR recombination in a similar way in related and unrelated pairs, and inherited differences have a minor effect. Related mother-child pairs always showed normalized repertoire overlap that was slightly higher than in unrelated mother-child pairs, though the difference was never significant. No persistent microchimeric T cell clones were detected, at a sensitivity of approximately 100 clones per million clonotypes. In the study, deep NGS was used to compare the TCR beta repertoires of mothers and children, and features distinguishing related mother-child pairs from unrelated individuals were sought. Mothers averaged roughly 36 +/- 4 years of age and children averaged about 12 +/- 4 years. After adapter ligation was performed with NEBNext reagents, the libraries were sequenced on an Illumina HiSeq 2000 with 100+100 nt paired-end reads. To prevent cross-contamination, the mother and child libraries were prepared one month apart and sequenced in separate runs. For each donor, between about 500,000 and 2,200,000 distinct TCR beta clonotypes were identified. Naive TCR beta clonotypes were estimated from low-frequency clonotypes matched to each donor's FACS-determined naive share, without sorting.

The source of this sequence is a woman aged 40-49 years in good health. The chain joins TRBV12-3 or TRBV12-4 to TRBJ2-7; matching of 5 bases hints at TRBD1 as the D gene. Source material: blood. This receptor has the CDR3 CAGRSRVTYEQYF. The DNA sequence is TGTGCCGGCAGGAGCAGGGTTACGTACGAGCAGTACTTC.